This TCR beta chain is from a study of brain metastases from non-small cell lung cancer. Study observations and caveats: T-cell infiltration was lower in brain metastases than primaries (P < 0.001). Expanded T-cell clones appeared in more than 60% of brain metastases over primaries. TCR repertoires overlapped largely between brain metastases and matched primaries.

As regards this clone: Antigen specificity is unknown.

The CDR3 extends over 13 amino acids. Germline lookup yields CDR1 SNHLY and CDR2 FYNNEI. Trimming took off 1 base at V and 5 bases at J, with 8 bases between the two ends. Some clones are missing from TCRdb's copy, which holds only in-frame ones; the method was immunoSEQ multiplex PCR. The table includes some 1,700 clones, over 90% detected once. This clonotype was sampled from a donor over 35 with non-small cell lung cancer. The sequenced material came from tissue from a brain metastasis. The chain employs TRBV2 and TRBJ1-2; the D gene is possibly TRBD1 (6 bases). CDR3 nucleotide sequence: TGTGCCAGCAGTGAAGAACAGGGTTATGGCTACACCTTC. Residues: CASSEEQGYGYTF.